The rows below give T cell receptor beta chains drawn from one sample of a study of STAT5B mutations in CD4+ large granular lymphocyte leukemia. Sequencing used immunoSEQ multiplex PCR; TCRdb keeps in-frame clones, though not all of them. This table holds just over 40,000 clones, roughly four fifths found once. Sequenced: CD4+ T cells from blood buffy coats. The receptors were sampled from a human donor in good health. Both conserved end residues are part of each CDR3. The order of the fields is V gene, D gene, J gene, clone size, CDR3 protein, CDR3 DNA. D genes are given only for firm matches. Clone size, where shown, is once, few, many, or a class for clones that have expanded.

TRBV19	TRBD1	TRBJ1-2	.	CASIRTGGRYGYTF	TGTGCCAGTATCCGGACAGGGGGTCGTTATGGCTACACCTTC
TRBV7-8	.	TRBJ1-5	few	CASSLGANPQPQHF	TGTGCCAGCAGCTTAGGGGCAAACCCTCAGCCCCAGCATTTT
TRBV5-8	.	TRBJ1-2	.	CASSFQGAGYTF	TGTGCCAGCAGCTTCCAGGGTGCTGGCTACACCTTC
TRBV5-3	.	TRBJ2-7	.	CARSITGTKGYEQYF	TGTGCCAGAAGCATAACCGGGACCAAGGGCTACGAGCAGTACTTC
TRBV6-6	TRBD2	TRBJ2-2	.	CASSSLAGATGELFF	TGTGCCAGCAGTTCCCTAGCGGGAGCCACCGGGGAGCTGTTTTTT
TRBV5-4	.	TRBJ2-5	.	CASSPLGGETQYF	TGTGCCAGCAGCCCCCTGGGGGGCGAGACCCAGTACTTC
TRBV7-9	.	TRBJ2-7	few	CASSKLDEQYF	TGTGCCAGCAGCAAGTTGGACGAGCAGTACTTC
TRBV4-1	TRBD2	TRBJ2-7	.	CASSLSAGAVSYEQYF	TGCGCCAGCAGCCTCTCGGCGGGAGCTGTTTCCTACGAGCAGTACTTC
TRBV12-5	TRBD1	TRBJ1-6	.	CASGLGDRGGRSPLHF	TGTGCTAGTGGTTTAGGGGACAGGGGGGGGCGATCACCCCTCCACTTT
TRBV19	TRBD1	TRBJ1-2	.	CASSTGGEKDGYTF	TGTGCCAGTAGTACAGGGGGCGAGAAAGATGGCTACACCTTC
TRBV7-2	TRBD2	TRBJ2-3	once	CASSPTGTSGDTQYF	TGTGCCAGCAGCCCCACCGGGACTAGCGGAGATACGCAGTATTTT
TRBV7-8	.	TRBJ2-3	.	CAAAVSDTQYF	TGTGCCGCAGCTGTTTCAGATACGCAGTATTTT
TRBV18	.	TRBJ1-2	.	CASSPFQSADYGYTF	TGTGCCAGCTCACCATTCCAGTCGGCTGACTATGGCTACACCTTC
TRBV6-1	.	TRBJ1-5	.	CASSEARGGNQPQHF	TGTGCCAGCAGTGAAGCGCGGGGAGGCAATCAGCCCCAGCATTTT
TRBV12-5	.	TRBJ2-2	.	CASALTSWAGELFF	TGTGCTAGTGCCCTGACGTCCTGGGCCGGGGAGCTGTTTTTT
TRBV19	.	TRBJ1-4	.	CASSMGGLDAEKLFF	TGTGCCAGTAGTATGGGTGGCCTTGATGCTGAAAAACTGTTTTTT
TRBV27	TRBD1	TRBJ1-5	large	CASSQGTGSNQPQHF	TGTGCCAGCAGTCAAGGGACAGGAAGTAATCAGCCCCAGCATTTT
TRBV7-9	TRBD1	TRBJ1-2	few	CASSPKPRDRGNNYGYTF	TGTGCCAGCAGCCCGAAACCCAGGGACAGGGGGAATAACTATGGCTACACCTTC
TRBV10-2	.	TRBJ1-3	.	CASRVSSGNTIYF	TGCGCCAGCAGGGTTAGCTCTGGAAACACCATATATTTT
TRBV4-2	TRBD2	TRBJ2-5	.	CASSQTSGRAGEQYF	TGTGCCAGCAGCCAAACTAGCGGGAGGGCGGGAGAGCAGTACTTC
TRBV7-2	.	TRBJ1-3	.	CASSQLGQRGNTIYF	TGTGCCAGCAGTCAACTCGGCCAACGGGGAAACACCATATATTTT
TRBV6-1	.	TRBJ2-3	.	CASSALLGSTADTQYF	TGTGCCAGCAGTGCCCTACTCGGAAGTACCGCAGATACGCAGTATTTT
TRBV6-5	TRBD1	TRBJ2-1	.	CASSSLRQGDEQFF	TGTGCCAGCAGTTCCCTTCGACAGGGCGATGAGCAGTTCTTC
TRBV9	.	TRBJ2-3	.	CASSVLASTDTQYF	TGTGCCAGCAGCGTCCTAGCAAGCACAGATACGCAGTATTTT
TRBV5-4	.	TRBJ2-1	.	CASSLQGINQHEQFF	TGTGCCAGCAGCTTGCAAGGCATCAATCAGCATGAGCAGTTCTTC
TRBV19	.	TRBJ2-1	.	CATKGGGSHEQFF	TGTGCCACTAAAGGGGGGGGGTCCCATGAGCAGTTCTTC
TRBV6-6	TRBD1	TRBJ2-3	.	CASDRGRTDTQYF	TGTGCCAGTGACAGGGGTAGGACAGATACGCAGTATTTT
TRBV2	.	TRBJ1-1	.	CAISGQVNTEAFF	TGTGCCATCTCAGGGCAGGTGAACACTGAAGCTTTCTTT
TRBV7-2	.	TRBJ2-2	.	CASSLGQSTGELFF	TGTGCCAGCAGCTTAGGGCAAAGTACCGGGGAGCTGTTTTTT
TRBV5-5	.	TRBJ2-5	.	CASSLAILRGQETQYF	TGTGCCAGCAGCTTGGCCATACTTCGGGGGCAAGAGACCCAGTACTTC
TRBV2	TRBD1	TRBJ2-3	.	CASDYGTGGVDTQYF	TGTGCCAGCGACTATGGGACAGGGGGAGTAGATACGCAGTATTTT
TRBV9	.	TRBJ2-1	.	CASSVLDSYSYNEQFF	TGTGCCAGCAGCGTTCTTGACTCCTACTCCTACAATGAGCAGTTCTTC
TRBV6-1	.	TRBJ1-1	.	CASQRTGNTEAFF	TGTGCCAGCCAGAGGACGGGGAACACTGAAGCTTTCTTT
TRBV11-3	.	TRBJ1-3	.	CASSLDQGSGNTIYF	TGTGCCAGCAGCTTAGACCAGGGGTCTGGAAACACCATATATTTT
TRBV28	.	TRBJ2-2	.	CASSLRDSVTGELFF	TGTGCCAGCAGTTTAAGAGATTCGGTCACCGGGGAGCTGTTTTTT
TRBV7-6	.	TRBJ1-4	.	CASSLQGQANEKLFF	TGTGCCAGCAGCTTACAGGGGCAGGCTAATGAAAAACTGTTTTTT
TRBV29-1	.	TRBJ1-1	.	CSGGHSEAFF	TGCAGCGGGGGGCACTCTGAAGCTTTCTTT
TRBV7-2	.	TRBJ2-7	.	CASSAGQTTTYEQYF	TGTGCCAGCAGCGCGGGACAGACAACGACTTACGAGCAGTACTTC
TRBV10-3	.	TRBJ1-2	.	CAISTAPGGYTF	TGTGCCATCAGTACAGCCCCCGGAGGCTACACCTTC
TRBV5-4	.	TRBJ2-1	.	CASSLASSTNEQFF	TGTGCCAGCAGCTTGGCTAGCTCTACGAATGAGCAGTTCTTC
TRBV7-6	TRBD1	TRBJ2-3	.	CASSFLPGQGNTDTQYF	TGTGCCAGCAGCTTCCTACCGGGACAGGGCAACACAGATACGCAGTATTTT
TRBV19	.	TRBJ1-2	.	CASSGETANYGYTF	TGTGCCAGTAGTGGTGAGACAGCAAACTATGGCTACACCTTC
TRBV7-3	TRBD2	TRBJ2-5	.	CASSVSGTSGQETQYF	TGTGCCAGCAGCGTTTCCGGGACTAGCGGCCAAGAGACCCAGTACTTC
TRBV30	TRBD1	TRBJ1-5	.	CAWSVGGTGGQPQHF	TGTGCCTGGAGTGTGGGAGGGACAGGGGGACAGCCCCAGCATTTT
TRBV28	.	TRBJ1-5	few	CASSLTGQPQHF	TGTGCCAGCAGCCTGACCGGTCAGCCCCAGCATTTT
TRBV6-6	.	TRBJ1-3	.	CASRPAGGNRGNTIYF	TGTGCCAGCAGACCCGCCGGGGGGAACCGCGGAAACACCATATATTTT
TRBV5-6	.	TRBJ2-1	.	CASRPGSSYNEQFF	TGTGCCAGCAGGCCAGGGAGCTCCTACAATGAGCAGTTCTTC
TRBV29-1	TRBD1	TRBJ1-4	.	CSVTDRGEKLFF	TGCAGCGTTACGGACAGGGGGGAAAAACTGTTTTTT
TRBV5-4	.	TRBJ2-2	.	CATVQGNTGELFF	TGTGCCACCGTACAGGGGAACACCGGGGAGCTGTTTTTT
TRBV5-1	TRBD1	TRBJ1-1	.	CASSALDRGDTEAFF	TGCGCCAGCAGCGCCTTGGACAGGGGGGACACTGAAGCTTTCTTT
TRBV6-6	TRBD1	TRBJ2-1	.	CASSLSGQGYNEQFF	TGTGCCAGCAGTTTATCGGGACAGGGCTACAATGAGCAGTTCTTC
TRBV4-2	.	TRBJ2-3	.	CASSQGLGRTQYF	TGTGCCAGCAGCCAAGGGTTAGGGCGTACGCAGTATTTT
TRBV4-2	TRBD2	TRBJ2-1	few	CASSQEASGAEQFF	TGTGCCAGCAGCCAAGAGGCGAGCGGGGCTGAGCAGTTCTTC